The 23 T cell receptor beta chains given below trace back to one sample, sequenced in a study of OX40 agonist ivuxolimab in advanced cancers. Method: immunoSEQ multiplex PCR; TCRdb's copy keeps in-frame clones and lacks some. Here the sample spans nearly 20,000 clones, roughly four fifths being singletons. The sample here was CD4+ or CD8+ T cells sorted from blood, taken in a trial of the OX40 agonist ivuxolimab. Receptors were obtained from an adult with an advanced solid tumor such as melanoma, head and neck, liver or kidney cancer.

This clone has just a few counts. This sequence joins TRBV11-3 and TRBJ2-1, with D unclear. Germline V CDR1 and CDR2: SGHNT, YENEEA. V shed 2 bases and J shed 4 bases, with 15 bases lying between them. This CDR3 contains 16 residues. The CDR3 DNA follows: TGTGCCAGCAGCTTACTGGCAGCGCCTCCGTACAATGAGCAGTTCTTC. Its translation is CASSLLAAPPYNEQFF.

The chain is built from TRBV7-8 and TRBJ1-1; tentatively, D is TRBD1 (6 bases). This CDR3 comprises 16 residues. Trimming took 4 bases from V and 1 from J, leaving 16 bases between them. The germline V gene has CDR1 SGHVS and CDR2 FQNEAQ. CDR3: CASSSLPTGPNTEAFF. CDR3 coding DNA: TGTGCCAGCAGCTCCCTACCGACAGGCCCGAACACTGAAGCTTTCTTT.

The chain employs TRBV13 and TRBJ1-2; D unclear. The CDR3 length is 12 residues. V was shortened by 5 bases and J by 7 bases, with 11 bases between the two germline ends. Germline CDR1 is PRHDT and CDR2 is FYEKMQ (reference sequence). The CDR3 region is CASSEGDGGYTF. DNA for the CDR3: TGTGCCAGCAGCGAGGGAGATGGTGGCTACACCTTC. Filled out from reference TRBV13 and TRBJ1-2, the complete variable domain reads AAGVIQSPRHLIKEKRETATLKCYPIPRHDTVYWYQQGPGQDPQFLISFYEKMQSDKGSIPDRFSAQQFSDYHSELNMSSLELGDSALYFCASSEGDGGYTFGSGTRLTVV.

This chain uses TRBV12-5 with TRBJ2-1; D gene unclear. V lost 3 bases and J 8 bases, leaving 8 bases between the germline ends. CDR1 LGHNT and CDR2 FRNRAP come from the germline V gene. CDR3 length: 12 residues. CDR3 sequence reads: CASGFPSDEQFF. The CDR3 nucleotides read TGTGCTAGTGGTTTCCCCTCTGATGAGCAGTTCTTC.

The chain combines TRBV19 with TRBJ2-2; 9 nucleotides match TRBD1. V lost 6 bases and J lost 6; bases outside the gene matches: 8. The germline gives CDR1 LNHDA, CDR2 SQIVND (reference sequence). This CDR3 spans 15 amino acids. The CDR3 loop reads CASSLSQGASGELFF. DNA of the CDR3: TGTGCCAGTAGCCTTTCACAGGGGGCGTCCGGGGAGCTGTTTTTT. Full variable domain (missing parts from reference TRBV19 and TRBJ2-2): DGGITQSPKYLFRKEGQNVTLSCEQNLNHDAMYWYRQDPGQGLRLIYYSQIVNDFQKGDIAEGYSVSREKKESFPLTVTSAQKNPTAFYLCASSLSQGASGELFFGEGSRLTVL.

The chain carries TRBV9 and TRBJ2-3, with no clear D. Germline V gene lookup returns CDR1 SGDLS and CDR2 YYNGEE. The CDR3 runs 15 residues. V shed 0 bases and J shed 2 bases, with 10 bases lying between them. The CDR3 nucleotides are TGTGCCAGCAGCGTAGAGGGTACCACCACAGATACGCAGTATTTT. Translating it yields CASSVEGTTTDTQYF. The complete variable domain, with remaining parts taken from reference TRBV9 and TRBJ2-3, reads DSGVTQTPKHLITATGQRVTLRCSPRSGDLSVYWYQQSLDQGLQFLIQYYNGEERAKGNILERFSAQQFPDLHSELNLSSLELGDSALYFCASSVEGTTTDTQYFGPGTRLTVL.

The CDR3 protein is CASSLVSSGGPLDEQFF. DNA of the CDR3: TGTGCCAGCAGCTTAGTCTCTAGCGGGGGGCCTCTGGATGAGCAGTTCTTC. The chain recombines TRBV7-9 with TRBJ2-1; 11 nucleotides match TRBD2. The CDR3 runs to 17 residues. Germline lookup yields CDR1 SEHNR and CDR2 FQNEAQ (reference sequence). The V segment lost 1 base and the J segment 8 bases; nucleotides outside the gene matches: 10.

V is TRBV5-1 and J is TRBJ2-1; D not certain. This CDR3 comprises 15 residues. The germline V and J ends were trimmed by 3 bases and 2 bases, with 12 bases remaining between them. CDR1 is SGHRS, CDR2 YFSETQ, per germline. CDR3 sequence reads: CASSSTPDPYNEQFF. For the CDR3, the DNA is TGCGCCAGCAGCTCTACTCCCGACCCCTACAATGAGCAGTTCTTC.

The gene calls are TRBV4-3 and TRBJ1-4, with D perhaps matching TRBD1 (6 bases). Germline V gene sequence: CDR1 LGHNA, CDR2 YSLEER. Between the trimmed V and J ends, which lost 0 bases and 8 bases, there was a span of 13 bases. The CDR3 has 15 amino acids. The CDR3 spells CASSQDWRGGEKLFF. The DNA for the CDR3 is TGCGCCAGCAGCCAAGATTGGCGGGGGGGCGAAAAACTGTTTTTT.

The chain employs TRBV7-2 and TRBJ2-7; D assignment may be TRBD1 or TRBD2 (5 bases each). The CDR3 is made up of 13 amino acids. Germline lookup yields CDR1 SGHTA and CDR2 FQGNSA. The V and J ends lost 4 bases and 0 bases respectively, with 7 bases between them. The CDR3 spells CASSSGSSYEQYF. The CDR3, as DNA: TGTGCCAGCAGCTCAGGGAGCTCCTACGAGCAGTACTTC.

The CDR3 region is CASSPGDTQYF. Here the CDR3 DNA reads TGTGCCAGCAGCCCCGGAGATACGCAGTATTTT. This sequence joins TRBV11-2 and TRBJ2-3; unclear D gene. Germline V gene lookup returns CDR1 SGHAT and CDR2 FQNNGV. The V gene lost 5 bases and the J gene lost 5 bases, with 5 bases spanning the gap. The CDR3 is 11 amino acids.

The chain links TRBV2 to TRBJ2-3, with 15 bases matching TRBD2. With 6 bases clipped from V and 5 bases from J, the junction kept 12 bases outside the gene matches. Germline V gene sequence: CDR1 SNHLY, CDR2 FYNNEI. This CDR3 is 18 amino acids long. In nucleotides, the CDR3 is TGTGCCAGCAGCCCGGGACCCTGGACTAGCGGGAGGGAAGATACGCAGTATTTT. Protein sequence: CASSPGPWTSGREDTQYF.

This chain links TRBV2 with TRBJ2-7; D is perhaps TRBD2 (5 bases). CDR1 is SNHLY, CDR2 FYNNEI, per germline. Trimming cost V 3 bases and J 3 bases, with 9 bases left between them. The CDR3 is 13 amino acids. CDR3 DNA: TGTGCCAGCAGTGAGGTCGGAGGCTACGAGCAGTACTTC. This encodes CASSEVGGYEQYF.

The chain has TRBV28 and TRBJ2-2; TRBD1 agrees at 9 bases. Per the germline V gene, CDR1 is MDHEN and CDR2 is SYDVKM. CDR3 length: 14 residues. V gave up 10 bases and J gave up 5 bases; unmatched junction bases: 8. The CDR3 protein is CAIKTGGFTGELFF. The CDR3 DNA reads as TGTGCCATTAAGACAGGGGGTTTTACCGGGGAGCTGTTTTTT.

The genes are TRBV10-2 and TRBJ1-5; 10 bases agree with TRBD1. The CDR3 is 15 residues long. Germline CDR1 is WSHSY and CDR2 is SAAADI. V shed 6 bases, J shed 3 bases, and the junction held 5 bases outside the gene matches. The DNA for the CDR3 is TGCGCCAGCAGGACGGGACAGGGGTACAATCAGCCCCAGCATTTT. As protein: CASRTGQGYNQPQHF.

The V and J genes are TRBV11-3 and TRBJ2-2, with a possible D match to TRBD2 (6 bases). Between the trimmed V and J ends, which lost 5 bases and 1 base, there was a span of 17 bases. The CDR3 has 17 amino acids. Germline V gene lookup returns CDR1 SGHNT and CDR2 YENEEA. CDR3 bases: TGTGCCAGCAGCCGACCTGACCAGCGGGTGAACACCGGGGAGCTGTTTTTT. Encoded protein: CASSRPDQRVNTGELFF.

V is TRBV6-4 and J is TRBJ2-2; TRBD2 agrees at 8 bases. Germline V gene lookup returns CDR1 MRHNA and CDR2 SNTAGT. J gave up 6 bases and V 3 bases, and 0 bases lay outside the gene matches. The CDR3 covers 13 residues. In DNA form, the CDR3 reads TGTGCCAGCAGTGAAGCGGGGGCCGGGGAGCTGTTTTTT. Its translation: CASSEAGAGELFF.

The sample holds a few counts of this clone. DNA for the CDR3: TGTGCCAGCAGTTTAAACGGAGCAGTTATTTACACTGAAGCTTTCTTT. Protein: CASSLNGAVIYTEAFF. This chain links TRBV27 with TRBJ1-1; D gene unclear. Trimming cost V 2 bases and J 3 bases, with 16 bases left between them. Germline V gene lookup returns CDR1 MNHEY and CDR2 SMNVEV (reference sequence). The CDR3 length is 16 residues.

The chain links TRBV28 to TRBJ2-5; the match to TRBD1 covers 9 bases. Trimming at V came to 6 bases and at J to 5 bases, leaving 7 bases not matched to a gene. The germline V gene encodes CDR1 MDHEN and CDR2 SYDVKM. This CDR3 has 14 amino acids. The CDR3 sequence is CASRQGQGIETQYF. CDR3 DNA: TGTGCCAGCAGACAAGGACAGGGGATTGAGACCCAGTACTTC.

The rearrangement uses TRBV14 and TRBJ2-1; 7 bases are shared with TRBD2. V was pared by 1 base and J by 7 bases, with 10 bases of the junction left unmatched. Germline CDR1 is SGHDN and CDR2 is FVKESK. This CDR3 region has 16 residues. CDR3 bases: TGTGCCAGCAGCCAAGTACAAGGACTAGTGGTTAATGAGCAGTTCTTC. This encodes CASSQVQGLVVNEQFF.

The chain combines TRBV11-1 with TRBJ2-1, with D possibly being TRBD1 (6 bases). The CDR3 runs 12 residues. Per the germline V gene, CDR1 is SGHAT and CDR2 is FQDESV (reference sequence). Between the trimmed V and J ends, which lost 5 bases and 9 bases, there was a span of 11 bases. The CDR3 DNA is TGTGCCAGCAGCCAGAGACAGGTTGAGCAGTTCTTC. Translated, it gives CASSQRQVEQFF.

The CDR3 DNA is TGTGCCAGCAGTCCCCGGGGAGGGGGGGACACTGAAGCTTTCTTT. Amino acid sequence: CASSPRGGGDTEAFF. The chain joins TRBV6-5 to TRBJ1-1; maybe TRBD1 (6 bases). Germline V gives CDR1 MNHEY, CDR2 SVGAGI. Trimming removed 5 bases at V and 3 bases at J, with 16 bases between. The CDR3 contains 15 residues.

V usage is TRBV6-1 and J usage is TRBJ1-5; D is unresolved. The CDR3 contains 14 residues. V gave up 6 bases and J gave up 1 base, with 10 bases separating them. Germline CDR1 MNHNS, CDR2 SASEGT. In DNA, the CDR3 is TGTGCCAGCAGCTCGTTGGGGAGCAATCAGCCCCAGCATTTT. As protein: CASSSLGSNQPQHF.